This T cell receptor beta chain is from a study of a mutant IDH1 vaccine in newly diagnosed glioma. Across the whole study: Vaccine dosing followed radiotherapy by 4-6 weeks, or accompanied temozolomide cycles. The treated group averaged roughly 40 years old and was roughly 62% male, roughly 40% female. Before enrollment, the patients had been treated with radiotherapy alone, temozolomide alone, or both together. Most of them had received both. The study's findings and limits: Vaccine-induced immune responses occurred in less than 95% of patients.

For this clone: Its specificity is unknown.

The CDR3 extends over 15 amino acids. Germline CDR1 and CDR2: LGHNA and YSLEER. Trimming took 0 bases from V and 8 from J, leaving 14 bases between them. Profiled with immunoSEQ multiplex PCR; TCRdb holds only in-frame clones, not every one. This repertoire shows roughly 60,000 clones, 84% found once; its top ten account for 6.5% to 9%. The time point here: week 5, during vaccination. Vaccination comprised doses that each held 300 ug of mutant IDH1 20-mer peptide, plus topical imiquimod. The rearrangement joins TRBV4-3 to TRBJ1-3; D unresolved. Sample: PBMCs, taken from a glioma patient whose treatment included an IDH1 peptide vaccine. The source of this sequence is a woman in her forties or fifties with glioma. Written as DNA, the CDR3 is TGCGCCAGCAGCCAAGACTATACGGTGTTGGACACCATATATTTT. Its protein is CASSQDYTVLDTIYF.